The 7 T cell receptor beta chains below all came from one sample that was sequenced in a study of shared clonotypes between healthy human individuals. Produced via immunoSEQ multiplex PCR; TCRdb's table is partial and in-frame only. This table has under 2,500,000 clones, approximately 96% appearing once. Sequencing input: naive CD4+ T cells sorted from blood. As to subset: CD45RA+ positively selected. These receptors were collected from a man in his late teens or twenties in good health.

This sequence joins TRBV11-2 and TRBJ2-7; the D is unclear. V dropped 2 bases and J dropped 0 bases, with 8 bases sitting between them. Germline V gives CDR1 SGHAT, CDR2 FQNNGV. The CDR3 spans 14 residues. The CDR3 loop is CASSLIAGSYEQYF. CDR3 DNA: TGTGCCAGCAGCTTAATTGCCGGCTCCTACGAGCAGTACTTC.

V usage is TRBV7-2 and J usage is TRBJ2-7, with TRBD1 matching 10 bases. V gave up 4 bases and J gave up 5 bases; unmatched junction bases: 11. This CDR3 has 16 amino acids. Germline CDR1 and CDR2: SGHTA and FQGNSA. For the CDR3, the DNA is TGTGCCAGCAGCTCCCCTCCTAAGACAGGGGGCCACGAGCAGTACTTC. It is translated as CASSSPPKTGGHEQYF.

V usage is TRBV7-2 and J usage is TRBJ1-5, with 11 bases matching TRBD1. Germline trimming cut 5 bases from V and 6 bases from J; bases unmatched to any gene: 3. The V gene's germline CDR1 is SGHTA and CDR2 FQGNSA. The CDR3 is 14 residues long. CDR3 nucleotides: TGTGCCAGCAGCGGGACAGGGGGGAGTCAGCCCCAGCATTTT. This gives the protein CASSGTGGSQPQHF.

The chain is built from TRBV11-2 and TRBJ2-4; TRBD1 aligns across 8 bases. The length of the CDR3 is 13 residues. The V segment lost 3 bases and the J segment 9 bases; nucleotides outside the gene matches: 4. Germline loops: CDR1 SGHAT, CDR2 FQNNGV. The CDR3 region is CASSLDRDGIQYF. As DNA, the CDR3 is TGTGCCAGCAGCTTGGACAGGGACGGCATTCAGTACTTC.

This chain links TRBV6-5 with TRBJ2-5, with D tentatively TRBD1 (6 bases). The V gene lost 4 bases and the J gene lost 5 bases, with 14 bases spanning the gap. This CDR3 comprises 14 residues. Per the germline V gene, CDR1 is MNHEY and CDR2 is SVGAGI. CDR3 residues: CASSSQGIWETQYF. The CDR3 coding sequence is TGTGCCAGCAGTTCACAGGGAATCTGGGAGACCCAGTACTTC.

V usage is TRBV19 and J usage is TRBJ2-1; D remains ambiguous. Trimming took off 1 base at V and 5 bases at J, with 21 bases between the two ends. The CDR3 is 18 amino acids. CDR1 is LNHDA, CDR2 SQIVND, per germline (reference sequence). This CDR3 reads CASSIAPPRVLGNNEQFF. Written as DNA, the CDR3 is TGTGCCAGTAGTATAGCCCCCCCACGTGTCCTAGGGAACAATGAGCAGTTCTTC.

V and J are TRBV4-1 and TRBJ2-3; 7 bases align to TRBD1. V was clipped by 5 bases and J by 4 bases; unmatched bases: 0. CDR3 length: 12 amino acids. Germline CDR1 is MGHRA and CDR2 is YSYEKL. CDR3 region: CASSGQADTQYF. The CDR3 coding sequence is TGCGCCAGCAGCGGACAGGCAGATACGCAGTATTTT.